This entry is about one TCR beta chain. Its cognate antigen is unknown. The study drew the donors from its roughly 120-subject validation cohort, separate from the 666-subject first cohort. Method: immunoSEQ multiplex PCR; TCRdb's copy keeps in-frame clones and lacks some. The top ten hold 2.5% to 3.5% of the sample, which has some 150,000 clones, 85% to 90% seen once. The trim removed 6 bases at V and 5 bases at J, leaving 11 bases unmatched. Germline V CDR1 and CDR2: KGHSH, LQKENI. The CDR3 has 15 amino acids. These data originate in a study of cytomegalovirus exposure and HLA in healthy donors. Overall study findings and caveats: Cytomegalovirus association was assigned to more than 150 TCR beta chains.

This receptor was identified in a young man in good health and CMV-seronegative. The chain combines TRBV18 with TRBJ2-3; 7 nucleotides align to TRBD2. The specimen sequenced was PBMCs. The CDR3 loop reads CASSPRAGAEDTQYF. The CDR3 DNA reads TGTGCCAGCTCTCCTCGGGCGGGAGCGGAAGATACGCAGTATTTT.